This T cell receptor beta chain was found in a study of T-cell memory formation after mild COVID-19. TCRdb re-called the 5' RACE reads through MiXCR, storing one row per CDR3 protein. This sample has fewer than 150,000 distinct CDR3 sequences; roughly 6% occur once, and the top ten carry 2% to 2.5%. At least ten counts were recorded for this clonotype. This CDR3 has 15 residues. V lost 0 bases and J lost 3; bases outside the gene matches: 3. Germline V gene sequence: CDR1 SGHNT, CDR2 YENEEA. This receptor was identified in an adult woman who had mild COVID-19 (a few samples of this study predate the infection). Cell type and time point are not known. Specimen: PBMCs or a T cell subset sorted from them (not recorded which). The chain joins TRBV11-3 to TRBJ2-7; 9 bases fit TRBD1. The CDR3 is CASSLDRDRDYEQYF. The CDR3 coding sequence is TGTGCCAGCAGCTTAGATAGGGACAGGGACTACGAGCAGTACTTC. The full variable domain, completed using reference TRBV11-3 and TRBJ2-7, is EAGVVQSPRYKIIEKKQPVAFWCNPISGHNTLYWYLQNLGQGPELLIRYENEEAVDDSQLPKDRFSAERLKGVDSTLKIQPAELGDSAVYLCASSLDRDRDYEQYFGPGTRLTVT.